The 8 T cell receptor beta chains given below trace back to one sample, sequenced in a study of identifying expanded T cells in peripheral blood. Profiled with immunoSEQ multiplex PCR; TCRdb holds only in-frame clones, not every one. In the table there are about 100,000 clones, over 80% of which are singletons. Sequencing was performed on blood. Source of these receptors: a person between 18 and 75 years old in good health.

This chain links TRBV2 with TRBJ2-5, with TRBD2 as a possible D gene (6 bases). V was cut by 7 bases and J by 9 bases, with 30 bases left in between. This CDR3 is 17 amino acids long. CDR1 SNHLY and CDR2 FYNNEI come from the germline V gene. Here the CDR3 reads CASTEVRPGLASGAQYF. Written as DNA, the CDR3 is TGTGCCAGCACCGAAGTTCGTCCGGGACTGGCCTCGGGGGCCCAGTACTTC. The complete variable domain, with remaining parts taken from reference TRBV2 and TRBJ2-5, reads EPEVTQTPSHQVTQMGQEVILRCVPISNHLYFYWYRQILGQKVEFLVSFYNNEISEKSEIFDDQFSVERPDGSNFTLKIRSTKLEDSAMYFCASTEVRPGLASGAQYFGPGTRLLVL.

The chain links TRBV7-2 to TRBJ1-1, with D maybe TRBD1 (5 bases). With 5 bases removed from V and 4 bases from J, the gap between germline ends came to 17 bases. The CDR3 is made up of 15 amino acids. The germline gives CDR1 SGHTA, CDR2 FQGNSA. This CDR3 reads CASSQGSGRFTEAFF. The CDR3 coding sequence is TGTGCCAGCAGCCAGGGAAGTGGCAGATTCACTGAAGCTTTCTTT.

This sequence joins TRBV2 and TRBJ1-1, with 7 bases that match TRBD1. This CDR3 contains 17 residues. Germline values: CDR1 SNHLY, CDR2 FYNNEI. The V segment lost 4 bases and the J segment 4 bases; nucleotides outside the gene matches: 15. The DNA of the CDR3 is TGTGCCAGCAGTGGGCGACAGGGTATGGGACAAAGCACTGAAGCTTTCTTT. Its protein product is CASSGRQGMGQSTEAFF.

The J gene is TRBJ1-1, the V gene TRBV4-2; the D is unclear. V was shortened by 0 bases and J by 1 base, with 6 bases between the two germline ends. CDR1 is LGHNA, CDR2 YNFKEQ, per germline. The CDR3 consists of 14 residues. The CDR3 DNA reads as TGTGCCAGCAGCCAAGAATTAGGGAACACTGAAGCTTTCTTT. It translates to CASSQELGNTEAFF.

This chain joins TRBV5-4 and TRBJ2-5, with D perhaps matching TRBD2 (7 bases). Germline V gene sequence: CDR1 SGHNT, CDR2 YYREEE (reference sequence). Trimming stripped 4 bases from V and 4 bases from J, with 20 bases between. The CDR3 is 16 amino acids. Here the CDR3 reads CASSPDGGAGGETQYF. As DNA, the CDR3 is TGTGCCAGCAGCCCAGATGGGGGGGCCGGGGGAGAGACCCAGTACTTC.

The chain carries TRBV5-1 and TRBJ2-7; perhaps TRBD2 as D (5 bases). The CDR3 has 13 amino acids. Trimming removed 4 bases from V and 5 bases from J, with 13 bases in between. CDR1 SGHRS and CDR2 YFSETQ come from the germline V gene. The chain's CDR3 is CASSGKEENEQYF. DNA of the CDR3: TGCGCCAGCAGCGGGAAGGAGGAGAACGAGCAGTACTTC.

In regard to this clone: This sample includes further DNA sequences coding for the same CDR3. The chain employs TRBV9 and TRBJ1-4, with D maybe TRBD1 (6 bases). Germline CDR1 reads SGDLS; CDR2 reads YYNGEE. Trimming shortened V by 4 bases and J by 0 bases, and 10 bases separated the two germline ends. This CDR3 is built from 15 residues. The CDR3: CASSSGQSTNEKLFF. Written as DNA, the CDR3 is TGTGCCAGCAGCTCTGGACAGTCAACTAATGAAAAACTGTTTTTT.

V and J are TRBV7-9 and TRBJ2-3; the D gene is possibly TRBD2 (6 bases). CDR3 length: 15 residues. Germline-derived CDR1 and CDR2 are SEHNR and FQNEAQ (reference sequence). V was trimmed by 3 bases and J by 5 bases, leaving 15 bases between them. The CDR3 DNA follows: TGTGCCAGCAGCTTTCCTAGCGCAGGAAGAGATACGCAGTATTTT. Its protein product is CASSFPSAGRDTQYF.